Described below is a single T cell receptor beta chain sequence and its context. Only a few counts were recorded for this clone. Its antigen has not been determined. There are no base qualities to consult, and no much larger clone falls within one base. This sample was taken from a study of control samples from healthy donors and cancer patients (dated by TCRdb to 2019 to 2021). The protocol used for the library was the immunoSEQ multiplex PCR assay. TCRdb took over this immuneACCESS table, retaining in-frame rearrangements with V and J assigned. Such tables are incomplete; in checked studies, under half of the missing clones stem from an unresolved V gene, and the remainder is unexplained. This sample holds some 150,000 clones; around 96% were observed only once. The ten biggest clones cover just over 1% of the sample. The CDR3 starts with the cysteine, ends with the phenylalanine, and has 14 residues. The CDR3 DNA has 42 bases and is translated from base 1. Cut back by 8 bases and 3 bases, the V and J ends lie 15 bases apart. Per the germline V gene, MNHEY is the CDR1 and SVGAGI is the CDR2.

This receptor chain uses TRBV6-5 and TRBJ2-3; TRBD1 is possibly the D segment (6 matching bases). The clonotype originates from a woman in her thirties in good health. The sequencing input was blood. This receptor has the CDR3 CASGTWGPTDTQYF. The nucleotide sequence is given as TGTGCCAGCGGAACTTGGGGGCCAACAGATACGCAGTATTTT.